Following are 14 T cell receptor beta chains from one sample sequenced in a study of cytomegalovirus exposure and HLA in healthy donors. Clones were sequenced by immunoSEQ multiplex PCR, and TCRdb holds only the in-frame ones, with some missing. The table records about 73,000 clones, approximately 96% of them present only once. Specimen: PBMCs. These receptors all stem from a man between 18 and 35 years old in good health and CMV-seronegative.

The CDR3 region has the DNA TGTGCCACCAGCAGCCGGGACAGGGCTGAAAAACTGTTTTTT. Encoded protein: CATSSRDRAEKLFF. The chain uses TRBV15 and TRBJ1-4; the match to TRBD1 covers 9 bases. This CDR3 region has 14 residues. The germline gives CDR1 LNHNV, CDR2 YYDKDF (reference sequence). V lost 3 bases, J lost 7 bases, and 3 bases stayed unmatched.

The rearrangement links TRBV27 to TRBJ1-2, with D unresolved. Per the germline V gene, CDR1 is MNHEY and CDR2 is SMNVEV (reference sequence). The CDR3 totals 17 residues. The germline V and J ends were trimmed by 7 bases and 1 base, with 22 bases remaining between them. The CDR3 loop is CASMAGSTEKYNYGYTF. The CDR3 region has the DNA TGTGCCAGCATGGCAGGCTCTACAGAGAAATATAACTATGGCTACACCTTC.

The V gene is TRBV9, the J gene TRBJ2-1, with a weak D call TRBD1 (6 bases). Between the trimmed V and J ends, which lost 5 bases and 0 bases, there was a span of 9 bases. The CDR3 sequence is 14 residues long. The germline V gene encodes CDR1 SGDLS and CDR2 YYNGEE. The CDR3 DNA reads TGTGCCAGCAGGGGGGCCGACTCCTACAATGAGCAGTTCTTC. Translation gives CASRGADSYNEQFF.

J is TRBJ1-2 and V is TRBV4-2; tentatively, D is TRBD1 (5 bases). Trimming removed 7 bases from V and 3 bases from J, with 18 bases in between. The CDR3 runs to 15 residues. CDR1 LGHNA and CDR2 YNFKEQ come from the germline V gene. The CDR3 bases are TGTGCCAGCAAAGAAGGGGCAGCCATAGACTATGGCTACACCTTC. This codes for CASKEGAAIDYGYTF.

The chain is built from TRBV5-6 and TRBJ2-7, with a weak D call TRBD1 (5 bases). Trimming took 4 bases from V and 0 from J, leaving 14 bases between them. From germline, CDR1 is SGHDT and CDR2 YYEEEE. CDR3 length: 15 residues. The CDR3 here is CASSLQQAVSYEQYF. CDR3 DNA sequence: TGTGCCAGCAGCCTTCAACAGGCCGTCTCCTACGAGCAGTACTTC.

The chain links TRBV4-2 to TRBJ1-5; no clear D. The CDR3 extends over 17 amino acids. The germline V and J ends were trimmed by 0 bases and 2 bases, with 14 bases remaining between them. CDR1 and CDR2 (germline): LGHNA, YNFKEQ. The CDR3 DNA sequence: TGTGCCAGCAGCCAAGATCCCGGTAGGGAGGGCAATCAGCCCCAGCATTTT. Protein: CASSQDPGREGNQPQHF.

The chain joins TRBV5-4 to TRBJ2-1, with D possibly matching TRBD1 (6 bases). The CDR3 length is 14 residues. Trimming shortened V by 0 bases and J by 7 bases, and 11 bases separated the two germline ends. Germline assignment: CDR1 SGHNT and CDR2 YYREEE (reference sequence). Here the CDR3 DNA reads TGTGCCAGCAGCTTGGAACAGGGTATAAATGAGCAGTTCTTC. Amino acid sequence: CASSLEQGINEQFF.

The V and J genes are TRBV7-9 and TRBJ2-5; maybe TRBD2 (6 bases). The V and J ends lost 4 bases and 2 bases respectively, with 17 bases between them. Germline V gives CDR1 SEHNR, CDR2 FQNEAQ (reference sequence). The CDR3 runs 16 residues. The CDR3 loop is CASSSSGAGTQETQYF. The DNA of the CDR3 is TGTGCCAGCAGCTCCTCGGGAGCGGGCACTCAAGAGACCCAGTACTTC.

The genes are TRBV28 and TRBJ1-1; D is ambiguous. Germline loops: CDR1 MDHEN, CDR2 SYDVKM. Trimming stripped 7 bases from V and 0 bases from J, with 12 bases between. The CDR3 runs 14 residues. CDR3 sequence reads: CASTPLGLNTEAFF. The CDR3, as DNA: TGTGCCAGCACCCCACTGGGCTTGAACACTGAAGCTTTCTTT. The full variable domain, rest sourced from reference TRBV28 and TRBJ1-1, is DVKVTQSSRYLVKRTGEKVFLECVQDMDHENMFWYRQDPGLGLRLIYFSYDVKMKEKGDIPEGYSVSREKKERFSLILESASTNQTSMYLCASTPLGLNTEAFFGQGTRLTVV.

The V gene is TRBV15, the J gene TRBJ1-1; perhaps TRBD1 as D (5 bases). V was trimmed by 3 bases and J by 1 base, leaving 12 bases between them. Germline assignment: CDR1 LNHNV and CDR2 YYDKDF (reference sequence). The CDR3 is 15 residues long. The CDR3 sequence is CATSSSRVPNTEAFF. The CDR3 coding sequence is TGTGCCACCAGCAGCAGCAGGGTACCGAACACTGAAGCTTTCTTT.

The gene calls are TRBV30 and TRBJ2-3; the match to TRBD1 covers 8 bases. The CDR3 loop spans 13 amino acids. The junction had 4 bases not matched to a gene; V was cut back by 5 bases and J by 3 bases. The V gene's germline CDR1 is GTSNPN and CDR2 SVGIG (reference sequence). CDR3 coding DNA: TGTGCCTGGTCGCAGGGGGCAACAGATACGCAGTATTTT. Translation: CAWSQGATDTQYF.

The chain recombines TRBV29-1 with TRBJ2-2; 9 nucleotides line up with TRBD1. There are 14 residues in the CDR3. The V gene end was trimmed by 6 bases and the J gene end by 7 bases; junction bases not matched to a gene: 9. CDR1 and CDR2 (germline): SQVTM, ANQGSEA. The DNA of the CDR3 is TGCAGCGTCGTACAGGGGGCGCTGGGCGGGGAGCTGTTTTTT. This encodes CSVVQGALGGELFF.

The V and J genes are TRBV6-1 and TRBJ2-1; D possibly corresponds to TRBD1 (5 bases). Germline V gene sequence: CDR1 MNHNS, CDR2 SASEGT. This CDR3 comprises 17 residues. V was shortened by 2 bases and J by 5 bases, with 19 bases between the two germline ends. CDR3 protein: CASSEHLGAGINNEQFF. The CDR3 region has the DNA TGTGCCAGCAGTGAACATTTAGGGGCAGGGATCAACAATGAGCAGTTCTTC.

This CDR3 is CAWGTATDTQYF. As DNA, the CDR3 is TGTGCCTGGGGGACTGCTACAGATACGCAGTATTTT. V gene TRBV30 combines with J gene TRBJ2-3, with D possibly being TRBD2 (6 bases). The CDR3 has 12 amino acids. Trimming removed 5 bases from V and 3 bases from J, with 9 bases in between. The germline V gene has CDR1 GTSNPN and CDR2 SVGIG (reference sequence).